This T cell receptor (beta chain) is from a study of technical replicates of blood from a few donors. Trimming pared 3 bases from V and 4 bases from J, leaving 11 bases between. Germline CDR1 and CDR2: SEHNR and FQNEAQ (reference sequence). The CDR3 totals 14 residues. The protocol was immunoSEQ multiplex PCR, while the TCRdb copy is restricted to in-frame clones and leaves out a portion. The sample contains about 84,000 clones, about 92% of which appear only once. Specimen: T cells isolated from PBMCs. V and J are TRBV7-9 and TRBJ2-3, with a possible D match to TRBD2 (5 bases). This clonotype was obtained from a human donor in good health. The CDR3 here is CASSLVEGSDTQYF. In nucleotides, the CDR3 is TGTGCCAGCAGCTTGGTAGAGGGTTCAGATACGCAGTATTTT.